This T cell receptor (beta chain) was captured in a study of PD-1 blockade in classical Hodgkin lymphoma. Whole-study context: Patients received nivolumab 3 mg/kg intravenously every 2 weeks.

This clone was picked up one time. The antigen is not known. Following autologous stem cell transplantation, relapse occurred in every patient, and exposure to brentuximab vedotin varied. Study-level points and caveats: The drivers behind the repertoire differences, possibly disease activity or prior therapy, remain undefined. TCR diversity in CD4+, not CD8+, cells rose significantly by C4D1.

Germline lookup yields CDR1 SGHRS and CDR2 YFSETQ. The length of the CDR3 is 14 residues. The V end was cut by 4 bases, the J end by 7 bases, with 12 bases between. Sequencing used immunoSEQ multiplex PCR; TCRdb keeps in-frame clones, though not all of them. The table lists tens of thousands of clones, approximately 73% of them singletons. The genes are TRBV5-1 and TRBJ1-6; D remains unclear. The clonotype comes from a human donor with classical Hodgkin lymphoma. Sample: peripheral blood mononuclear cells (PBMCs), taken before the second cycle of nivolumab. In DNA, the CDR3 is TGCGCCAGCAGCCCCGGACTTGGCAATTCACCCCTCCACTTT. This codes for CASSPGLGNSPLHF.